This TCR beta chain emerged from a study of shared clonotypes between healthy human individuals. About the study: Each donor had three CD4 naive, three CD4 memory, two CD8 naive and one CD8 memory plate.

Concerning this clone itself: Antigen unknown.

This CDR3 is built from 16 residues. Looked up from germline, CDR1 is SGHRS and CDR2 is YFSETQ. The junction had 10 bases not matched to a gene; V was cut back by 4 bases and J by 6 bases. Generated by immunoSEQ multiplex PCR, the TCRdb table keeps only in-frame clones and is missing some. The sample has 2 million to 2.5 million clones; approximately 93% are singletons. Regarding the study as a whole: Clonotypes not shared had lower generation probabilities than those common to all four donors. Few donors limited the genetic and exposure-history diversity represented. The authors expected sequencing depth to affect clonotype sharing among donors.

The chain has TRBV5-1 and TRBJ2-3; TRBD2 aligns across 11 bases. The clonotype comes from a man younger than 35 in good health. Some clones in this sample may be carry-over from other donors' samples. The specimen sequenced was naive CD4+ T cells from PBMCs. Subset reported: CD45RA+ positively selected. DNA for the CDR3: TGCGCCAGCAGCAAACAAACTAGCGGGAGAACGGATACGCAGTATTTT. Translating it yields CASSKQTSGRTDTQYF.